The T cell receptor beta chain described here comes from a study of blood T cell repertoires in COVID-19. The CDR3 covers 14 residues. Looked up from germline, CDR1 is SGHTA and CDR2 is FQGNSA. After removal of 4 bases from V and 5 bases from J, the junction contained 7 bases not matched to a gene. Sequencing used immunoSEQ multiplex PCR; TCRdb keeps in-frame clones, though not all of them. The sample carries around 260,000 clones, under 85% recorded once. Seattle patient enrollment occurred during active infection, with longitudinal follow-up thereafter. This clone appeared many times. This chain links TRBV7-2 with TRBJ1-1; TRBD1 matches 7 bases. The sequencing input was peripheral blood. The sequence was obtained from a human donor with COVID-19, enrolled during active disease. The donor label of this sample is uncertain. Written as DNA, the CDR3 is TGTGCCAGCAGCTCACAGGGGCCGGGGACTGAAGCTTTCTTT. Its translation: CASSSQGPGTEAFF. The whole variable domain, remainder taken from reference TRBV7-2 and TRBJ1-1, is GAGVSQSPSNKVTEKGKDVELRCDPISGHTALYWYRQSLGQGLEFLIYFQGNSAPDKSGLPSDRFSAERTGGSVSTLTIQRTQQEDSAVYLCASSSQGPGTEAFFGQGTRLTVV.